This T cell receptor (beta chain) was observed in a study of T cells after yellow fever vaccination. This clonotype was detected only a few times. Trimming cost V 4 bases and J 4 bases, with 19 bases left between them. Per germline, CDR1 SQVTM and CDR2 ANQGSEA. The CDR3 consists of 15 residues. TCRdb itself ran the 5' RACE reads through MiXCR, one entry per CDR3 protein. Of around 310,000 distinct CDR3 sequences listed, around 4.4% are singletons. The clonotype originates from a young man who received the YFV17D yellow fever vaccine. Sequencing used PBMCs, obtained 15 days after the yellow fever booster vaccination. The chain recombines TRBV29-1 with TRBJ1-2; tentatively, D is TRBD1 (5 bases). The CDR3 nucleotides read TGCAGCGTTGTAAGGCAGGGAAGGGGAGCCTATGGCTACACCTTC. This sequence encodes CSVVRQGRGAYGYTF.